The clone carrying this T cell receptor beta chain was recorded a few times. Its antigen is unidentified. The sample originates from a study of regulatory T cells in long-lasting Graves disease. Study-level points and caveats: Persistent disease showed a preference for TRBV28, TRBJ1-2 and TRBJ2-5.

Time point noted: newly diagnosed GD, antithyroid drugs for less than 3 months. The TCR library was prepared using RNA isolated from PBMCs. With iRepertoire HTBI primers and Arm-PCR of CDR3 regions, TCR beta libraries were built. A single record per CDR3 protein comes from TCRdb applying MiXCR to the multiplex PCR reads. The sample comprises 420,000 or so distinct CDR3 sequences, about 17% of which are singletons, and roughly 23% rests with the top ten. Germline CDR1 reads MGHRA; CDR2 reads YSYEKL. There are 12 residues in the CDR3. Unmatched junction bases numbered 4, after V lost 7 bases and J lost 6 bases. The same data also contributed to another study, on T cells in Graves' hyperthyroidism and ophthalmopathy. From that report: The HTBI set primed first-round TCR CDR3 RT-PCR.

This receptor was obtained from a woman under 30 with Graves disease. This chain links TRBV4-1 with TRBJ2-7; 9 bases fit TRBD1. This sample comprised peripheral blood mononuclear cells (PBMCs), obtained at new diagnosis, from a patient treated with antithyroid drugs. The CDR3 sequence is CASKGQGVEQYF. DNA for the CDR3: TGCGCCAGCAAGGGACAGGGAGTCGAGCAGTACTTC.